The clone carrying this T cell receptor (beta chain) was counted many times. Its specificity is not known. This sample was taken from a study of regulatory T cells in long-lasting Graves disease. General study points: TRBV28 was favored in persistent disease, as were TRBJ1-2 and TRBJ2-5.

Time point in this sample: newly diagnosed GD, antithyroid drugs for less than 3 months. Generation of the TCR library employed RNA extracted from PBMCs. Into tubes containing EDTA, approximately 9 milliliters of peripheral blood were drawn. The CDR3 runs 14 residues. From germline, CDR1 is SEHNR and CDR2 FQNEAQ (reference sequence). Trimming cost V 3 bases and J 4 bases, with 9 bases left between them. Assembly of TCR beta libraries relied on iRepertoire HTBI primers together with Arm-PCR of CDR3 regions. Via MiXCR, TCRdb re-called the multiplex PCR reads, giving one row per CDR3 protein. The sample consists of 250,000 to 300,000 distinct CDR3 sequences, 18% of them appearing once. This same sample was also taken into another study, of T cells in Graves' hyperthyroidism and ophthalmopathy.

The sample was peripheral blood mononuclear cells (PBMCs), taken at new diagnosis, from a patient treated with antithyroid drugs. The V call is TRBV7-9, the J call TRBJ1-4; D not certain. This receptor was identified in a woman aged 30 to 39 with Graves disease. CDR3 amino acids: CASSFRTVNEKLFF. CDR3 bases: TGTGCCAGCAGCTTTCGGACTGTTAATGAAAAACTGTTTTTT. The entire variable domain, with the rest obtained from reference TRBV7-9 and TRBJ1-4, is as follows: DTGVSQNPRHKITKRGQNVTFRCDPISEHNRLYWYRQTLGQGPEFLTYFQNEAQLEKSRLLSDRFSAERPKGSFSTLEIQRTEQGDSAMYLCASSFRTVNEKLFFGSGTQLSVL.